This T cell receptor beta chain was identified during a study of glioma-infiltrating T cells (dated by TCRdb to 2016 to 2017). Study-level background: Glioma tissue, non-neoplastic brain tissue and matched peripheral blood mononuclear cells were used as sources from which TCR alpha- and beta-chain repertoires were sequenced. To measure divergence between tissue and blood T-cell populations, each tissue-infiltrating repertoire was compared with the peripheral blood repertoire of the same patient. The paired cohort was made up of three low-grade glioma patients, under ten primary glioblastoma patients and three non-glioma patients who contributed non-neoplastic brain tissue.

Broad study findings and their caveats: Tissue and blood shared very few CDR3 sequences, a result attributed to high CDR3 diversity and limited sampling. The group comparisons were based on small numbers of patients: three non-neoplastic, three low-grade glioma and several glioblastoma patients. In non-neoplastic patients, VJ-independent divergence between tissue and blood fell below expectation, whereas in all gliomas, and especially in low-grade gliomas, the divergence rose above expectation.

TCR alpha and beta CDR3 regions were amplified with the iRepertoire nested amplicon-rescue multiplex PCR (arm-PCR) platform from RNA. For one-step reverse transcription and amplification, roughly 100-450 ng of tissue mRNA or PBMC total RNA was used as input. Following bead purification, Illumina adapters were added by a secondary multiplex PCR, and the libraries were gel-purified between 200 and 400 bp. Demultiplexing relied on internal 6-nucleotide barcodes carried by the libraries. Sequencing of the libraries was done on an Illumina MiSeq using 2x220 or 2x250 nucleotide paired-end reads. In the authors' own workflow: FLASH 1.2.11 was used to merge paired reads, and BWA-MEM then aligned the reads to the GRCh37 human genome before TRA and TRB reads were extracted. For V and J assignment, an IMGT-derived reference of cassette sequences and CDR3 motifs that included pseudogenes was used. Three-frame translation of reads was performed, and productive CDR3s were defined as those with a C...FGXG motif and no stop codons. Unique combinations of V-J cassette pair and CDR3 amino acid sequence were defined as clonotypes. Reads were filtered by Hamming distance, with the threshold set by the sequence error rate of each sample in mapped regions. Clones were called with MiXCR by TCRdb after fastp trimmed the public reads at Q25, and only in-frame beta chains were retained. When rows share a CDR3 protein, they turn into one entry using the most common DNA and genes. The V and J calls were not made by the authors but by TCRdb's processing. This sample gives about 140,000 distinct CDR3 sequences in total; about two fifths of them show up just once. The ten largest make up more than 15% of the sample.

Trimming costs V 4 bases and J 7 bases, and their ends lie 17 bases apart. CDR1 and CDR2 are read off the germline V gene (reference sequence) as DFQATT and SNEGSKA. Its CDR3 holds 14 amino acids, cysteine through phenylalanine. The DNA shown is the 42-base CDR3, in frame from base 1. Of note for this clonotype: Which antigen it targets is not known. Within one base of it there is no much larger clone, and no base qualities were kept.

The sequencing input was glioma tissue, nonneoplastic brain tissue, or PBMCs (not recorded which). The receptor was isolated from a human donor with low-grade glioma or glioblastoma, undergoing nonglioma brain surgery, or in good health (not recorded which). The rearranged chain carries TRBV20-1 and TRBJ2-1, with a weak D call of TRBD1 (5 bases match). At the DNA level, the sequence is TGCAGTGCTAACCCGGCAGGGCGGACGAATGAGCAGTTCTTC. Its protein is CSANPAGRTNEQFF.